The rows below give T cell receptor beta chains drawn from one sample of a study of T-cell memory formation after mild COVID-19. TCRdb independently ran MiXCR on the 5' RACE reads; one entry per CDR3 protein. The table includes roughly 99,000 distinct CDR3 sequences, 13% to 15% detected once. Material: PBMCs or a T cell subset sorted from them (not recorded which). The receptors were gathered from a man between 18 and 35 years old who had mild COVID-19 (a few samples of this study predate the infection). Cell type and time point are not known. CDR3s include the opening cysteine and the closing phenylalanine or tryptophan. Fields, in order: D gene, V gene, J gene, clone size, CDR3 DNA, CDR3 protein. The D gene is left open where the match is weak. Only some rows state a clone size, as once, few, many or a class for expanded clones.

>.|TRBV18|TRBJ2-7|many
TGTGCCAGCTCACCCGGGGGCTCCTACGAGCAGTACTTC
CASSPGGSYEQYF
>.|TRBV9|TRBJ1-3|.
TGTGCCAGCAGCGTACGGGGGTCGGCGGACACCATATATTTT
CASSVRGSADTIYF
>.|TRBV7-2|TRBJ2-1|few
TGTGCCAGCAGCCCCCAGAACGCGGGGTGTTTCTTC
CASSPQNAGCFF
>.|TRBV4-3|TRBJ2-2|few
TGCGCCAGCAGCCACAGTCCCCCCGGGGAGCTGTTTTTT
CASSHSPPGELFF
>.|TRBV7-9|TRBJ2-3|many
TGTGCCAGCAGCTTTTATGGCGGGGTCACAGATACGCAGTATTTT
CASSFYGGVTDTQYF
>.|TRBV27|TRBJ2-1|.
TGTGCCAGCAGTCATACAACAGGCATGGGTGAGCAGTTCTTC
CASSHTTGMGEQFF
>TRBD1|TRBV12-3/TRBV12-4|TRBJ1-2|.
TGTGCCAGCAGAGACAGGGGCGCCTACTATGGCTACACCTTC
CASRDRGAYYGYTF
>.|TRBV7-2|TRBJ2-7|.
TGTGCCAGCAGCTTAAGACAGCGGCCGATGAGGGCCTACGAGCAGTACTTC
CASSLRQRPMRAYEQYF
>TRBD1|TRBV29-1|TRBJ1-2|few
TGCAGCGTTTATTCCCGGCTGGGACAGCTCGCCTATGGCTACACCTTC
CSVYSRLGQLAYGYTF
>.|TRBV2|TRBJ2-5|.
TGTGCCAGCAGTGAATGGGTGAGGGAGACCCAGTACTTC
CASSEWVRETQYF
>TRBD1|TRBV3-1|TRBJ2-1|.
TGTGCCAGCAGCCTGTACAGGGGGCGCGGGAATGAGCAGTTCTTC
CASSLYRGRGNEQFF
>TRBD1|TRBV7-9|TRBJ2-5|few
TGTGCCAGCAGCACAGAACAGGGGGCAACGGAGACCCAGTACTTC
CASSTEQGATETQYF
>TRBD2|TRBV7-2|TRBJ2-1|many
TGTGCCAGCAGCTTCGTCACGGGGGGGCCTTACAATGAGCAGTTCTTC
CASSFVTGGPYNEQFF
>TRBD1|TRBV12-5|TRBJ2-1|.
TGTGCTAGTGGTATTACCGGGACAGGGCCCTACAATGAGCAGTTCTTC
CASGITGTGPYNEQFF
>.|TRBV6-5|TRBJ2-5|.
TGTGCCAGCAGTTACGCCCCAGTTCAGACCCAGTACTTC
CASSYAPVQTQYF
>TRBD1|TRBV4-2|TRBJ2-7|.
TGTGCCAGCAGCCAGGGCCTACAGGGGTACGAGCAGTACTTC
CASSQGLQGYEQYF
>.|TRBV20-1|TRBJ1-3|large
TGCAGTGCTCGTGGAAACACCATATATTTT
CSARGNTIYF
>TRBD1|TRBV5-5|TRBJ2-3|.
TGTGCCAGCAGCTTGTTGCAGGGGGCTCTACCAGATACGCAGTATTTT
CASSLLQGALPDTQYF
>.|TRBV4-2|TRBJ1-1|few
TGTGCCAGCAGCCAAGTCGCAGAGAACACTGAAGCTTTCTTT
CASSQVAENTEAFF
>.|TRBV4-3|TRBJ2-2|.
TGCGCCAGCAGCCCCACCGGAGTAGGGAGCACCGGGGAGCTGTTTTTT
CASSPTGVGSTGELFF
>.|TRBV14|TRBJ1-1|.
TGTGCCAGCGGAATTACAGGGACCACTGAAGCTTTCTTT
CASGITGTTEAFF
>.|TRBV20-1|TRBJ1-5|.
TGCAGTGCGACGAGCGTGCGAGTTCAGCCCCAGCATTTT
CSATSVRVQPQHF
>TRBD1|TRBV19|TRBJ2-5|.
TGTGCCAGTAGGATTACAGGGGGTGAAGAGACCCAGTACTTC
CASRITGGEETQYF
>TRBD2|TRBV13|TRBJ2-1|few
TGTGCCAGCAGCTTAGCTAGCGGGTATACCTACAATGAGCAGTTCTTC
CASSLASGYTYNEQFF
>.|TRBV6-5|TRBJ2-7|.
TGTGCCAGCAGTTACGGCGCAGCCTACGTCGTGTACGAGCAGTACTTC
CASSYGAAYVVYEQYF
>.|TRBV4-1|TRBJ2-7|few
TGCGCCAGCAGCCAAGCCGTAATTCCCAGCACCTACGAGCAGTACTTC
CASSQAVIPSTYEQYF
>TRBD1|TRBV28|TRBJ1-5|few
TGTGCCAGCAGTTCGCCGCGACAGGGAGTTAATCAGCCCCAGCATTTT
CASSSPRQGVNQPQHF
>.|TRBV5-5|TRBJ2-1|.
TGTGCCAGCACCCTAGGAGCTAGGGAGCAGTTCTTC
CASTLGAREQFF
>.|TRBV13|TRBJ2-1|.
TGTGCCAGCAGCCTCCAAGAAGACAGGAAGCGTTTCTTC
CASSLQEDRKRFF
>.|TRBV12-3/TRBV12-4|TRBJ1-5|.
TGTGCCAGCCAACGAATGGGGGCGGACGGTCAGCCCCAGCATTTT
CASQRMGADGQPQHF
>.|TRBV4-1|TRBJ1-1|few
TGCGCCAGCAGCCAAGAGGTGGGGACTGAAGCTTTCTTT
CASSQEVGTEAFF
>.|TRBV24-1|TRBJ2-2|few
TGTGCCACCAGTGCAGGCACCGGGGAGCTGTTTTTT
CATSAGTGELFF
>.|TRBV12-3/TRBV12-4|TRBJ2-5|many
TGTGCCAGCAGGCCTCAGCGGCGAGAGACCCAGTACTTC
CASRPQRRETQYF
>TRBD2|TRBV29-1|TRBJ2-7|.
TGCAGCGTCGAAGCCCGGGGGGACTCCTACGAGCAGTACTTC
CSVEARGDSYEQYF
>TRBD1|TRBV4-3|TRBJ2-1|many
TGCGCCAGCAGCCCAGGACAGGGGATTAACAATGAGCAGTTCTTC
CASSPGQGINNEQFF
>TRBD1|TRBV19|TRBJ2-6|.
TGTGCCAGTAACATTCAGGGGGCGCCTGGGGCCAACGTCCTGACTTTC
CASNIQGAPGANVLTF
>TRBD2|TRBV7-9|TRBJ2-2|.
TGTGCCAGCAGCGGGGGGGTCACCGGGGAGCTGTTTTTT
CASSGGVTGELFF
>TRBD2|TRBV29-1|TRBJ2-1|few
TGCAGCGTTAGGTCTAGCGGGGGTATTGAGCAGTTCTTC
CSVRSSGGIEQFF